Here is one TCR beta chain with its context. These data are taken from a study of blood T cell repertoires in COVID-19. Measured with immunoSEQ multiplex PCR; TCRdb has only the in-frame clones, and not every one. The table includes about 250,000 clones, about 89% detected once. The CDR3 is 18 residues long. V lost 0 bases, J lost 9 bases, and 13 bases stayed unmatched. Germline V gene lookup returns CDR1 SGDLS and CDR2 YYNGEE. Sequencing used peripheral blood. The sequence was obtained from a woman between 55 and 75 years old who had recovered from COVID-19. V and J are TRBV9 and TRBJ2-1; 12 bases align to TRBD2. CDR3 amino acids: CASSVVPASGGAGGEQFF. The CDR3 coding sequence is TGTGCCAGCAGCGTAGTCCCAGCTAGCGGGGGGGCTGGAGGTGAGCAGTTCTTC. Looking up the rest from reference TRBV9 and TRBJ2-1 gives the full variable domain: DSGVTQTPKHLITATGQRVTLRCSPRSGDLSVYWYQQSLDQGLQFLIQYYNGEERAKGNILERFSAQQFPDLHSELNLSSLELGDSALYFCASSVVPASGGAGGEQFFGPGTRLTVL.